This T cell receptor (beta chain) is drawn from a study of Ad26.COV2.S vaccination and SARS-CoV-2 variants. Across the study: Sample donor was a member of the COV1001 Ad26.COV2.S trial arm.

Regarding this clone: Its antigen remains unknown.

Regarding treatment: 15 to 20 received Ad26.COV2.S at low or high dose, single or two shots; about 5 received placebo; per-sample allocation not given. The samples were gathered on day 63 after the first injection of vaccine or placebo. An 18-55-year-old adult in Boston served as donor. Germline CDR1 reads KGHSH; CDR2 reads LQKENI. Trimming cost V 2 bases and J 3 bases, with 8 bases left between them. The CDR3 loop spans 14 amino acids. Whole-study findings and limits: There was a possibility that the TCR breadth and depth analyses underestimated total T cell responses. After vaccination, substantial breadth of spike-specific CD8+ and CD4+ responses was reported.

The assay was immunoSEQ multiplex PCR, and TCRdb's table has in-frame clones only and misses some. The sample yields 350,000 to 400,000 clones, approximately 91% seen once. The sample consisted of peripheral blood, taken in a trial of Ad26.COV2.S vaccine versus placebo. The TCR comes from a person between 18 and 65 years old who received the Ad26.COV2.S COVID-19 vaccine or a placebo. The chain links TRBV18 to TRBJ1-3; D perhaps matches TRBD1 (5 bases). CDR3 coding DNA: TGTGCCAGCTCACCAAGGGACCTTGGAAACACCATATATTTT. This sequence encodes CASSPRDLGNTIYF.